The present entry profiles one T cell receptor (beta chain) with its context. What it recognizes is unknown. This CDR3 is built from 18 residues. V dropped 0 bases and J dropped 3; count of bases not matched to a gene: 13. Germline lookup yields CDR1 SGHDN and CDR2 FVKESK. This sample stems from a study of OX40 agonist ivuxolimab in advanced cancers. Study at large: There were three patients with partial responses, one having hepatocellular carcinoma and two cutaneous melanoma.

Patients had blood sampled at baseline and again on cycle 4 day 1 and cycle 7 day 1. The method was immunoSEQ multiplex PCR; TCRdb's version includes in-frame clones alone and lacks a portion of them. The data show roughly 40,000 clones, roughly nine tenths seen once. Study-wide points: Among the lowest peripheral clonal expansion occurred in 0.1-3.0 mg/kg partial responders. Both blood CD4+ and CD8+ T cells showed clonal growth by week 6 at 0.1 to 3.0 mg/kg.

Source: CD4+ or CD8+ T cells sorted from blood, taken in a trial of the OX40 agonist ivuxolimab. The source of this sequence is an adult with an advanced solid tumor such as melanoma, head and neck, liver or kidney cancer. This chain links TRBV14 with TRBJ1-2; TRBD1 agrees at 7 bases. This CDR3 reads CASSQEGDNRGSYYGYTF. CDR3 bases: TGTGCCAGCAGCCAAGAGGGCGACAACAGGGGAAGTTACTATGGCTACACCTTC. Full variable domain (rest looked up from reference TRBV14 and TRBJ1-2): EAGVTQFPSHSVIEKGQTVTLRCDPISGHDNLYWYRRVMGKEIKFLLHFVKESKQDESGMPNNRFLAERTGGTYSTLKVQPAELEDSGVYFCASSQEGDNRGSYYGYTFGSGTRLTVV.